The clone carrying this T cell receptor (beta chain) was observed once. Germline is not matched at one junction end, which may reflect a read error. Germline CDR1 is SGHRS and CDR2 is YFSETQ. The length of the CDR3 is 13 residues. This sample is drawn from a study of T-cell memory formation after mild COVID-19. TCRdb re-called the 5' RACE reads with MiXCR, one entry per CDR3 protein. Of 530,000 or so distinct CDR3 sequences in the sample, 15% to 20% are singletons; the top ten hold about 8.1%. Specimen: PBMCs or a T cell subset sorted from them (not recorded which). The rearrangement uses TRBV5-1 and TRBJ1-1, with D unclear. The TCR was taken from an adult woman who had mild COVID-19 (a few samples of this study predate the infection). Cell type and time point are not known. CDR3 residues: CDSGLSSDTEAFF. The CDR3 region has the DNA TGCGACAGCGGGCTTTCCTCGGATACTGAAGCTTTCTTT. Variable domain in full (rest from reference TRBV5-1 and TRBJ1-1): KAGVTQTPRYLIKTRGQQVTLSCSPISGHRSVSWYQQTPGQGLQFLFEYFSETQRNKGNFPGRFSGRQFSNSRSEMNVSTLELGDSALYLCDSGLSSDTEAFFGQGTRLTVV.